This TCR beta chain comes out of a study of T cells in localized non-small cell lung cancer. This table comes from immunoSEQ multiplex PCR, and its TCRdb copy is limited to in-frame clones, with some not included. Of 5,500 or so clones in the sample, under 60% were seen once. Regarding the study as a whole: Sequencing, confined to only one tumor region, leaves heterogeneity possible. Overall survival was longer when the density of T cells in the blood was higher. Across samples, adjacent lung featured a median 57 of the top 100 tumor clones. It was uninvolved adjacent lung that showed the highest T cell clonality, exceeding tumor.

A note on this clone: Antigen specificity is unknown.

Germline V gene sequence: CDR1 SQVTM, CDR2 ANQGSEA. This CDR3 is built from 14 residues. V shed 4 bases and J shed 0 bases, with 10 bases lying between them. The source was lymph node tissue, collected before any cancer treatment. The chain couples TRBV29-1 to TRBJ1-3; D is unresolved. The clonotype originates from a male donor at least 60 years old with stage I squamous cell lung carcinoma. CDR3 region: CSVAGRDSGNTIYF. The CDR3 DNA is TGCAGCGTTGCCGGACGCGACTCTGGAAACACCATATATTTT.